This TCR beta chain was profiled in a study of post-analysis software for immune sequencing data. On the study more broadly: Patients had relapsing-remitting, secondary progressive or progressive-relapsing multiple sclerosis; some lacked subtype.

General study results and limits: There was significantly lower normalized Chao1 diversity in multiple sclerosis patients than in controls. Higher frequency in patients than in controls was seen for several TRBV segments, with TRBV5-6, TRBV5-1 and TRBV20-1 among them. F measure showed strong co-clustering of same-batch samples.

Germline loops: CDR1 SEHNR, CDR2 FQNEAQ (reference sequence). Trimming took 1 base from V and 2 from J; bases not matched to a gene: 3. The CDR3 runs to 15 residues. In the case of this clonotype: Antigen unknown.

Each TCR beta cDNA library carried unique molecular identifiers. TCRdb re-derived calls from the PCR reads in MiXCR, one entry per CDR3 protein. The table includes 750,000 to 900,000 distinct CDR3 sequences, about half detected once. Sequencing used blood. This rearrangement joins TRBV7-9 to TRBJ2-5; the match to TRBD2 covers 8 bases. This receptor was taken from a girl under 18 with multiple sclerosis. CDR3 sequence (DNA): TGTGCCAGCAGCTTAGGCGGGACTAGACAAGAGACCCAGTACTTC. Its protein product is CASSLGGTRQETQYF.